This TCR beta chain stems from a study of regulatory T cells in long-lasting Graves disease. Study-wide points: Study of thyroid tissue was not done, with only peripheral blood studied.

The time point here: newly diagnosed GD, antithyroid drugs for less than 3 months. PBMC-derived RNA was used for the TCR library. Graves' disease diagnoses used American Thyroid Association guidelines. This clonotype was seen many times. Its specificity is unknown. Both iRepertoire HTBI primers and Arm-PCR of CDR3 regions were used to build the TCR beta libraries. As originally analysed: The samples yielded some 62 TRBV and more than eleven TRBJ segments. TCRdb recomputed calls from the multiplex PCR reads with MiXCR, one row per CDR3 protein. What appears here as the V and J calls and clone size reflects TCRdb's work, not the paper's. The sample lists around 400,000 distinct CDR3 sequences; 10% to 15% were seen once. The CDR3 has 14 amino acids. V lost 1 base and J 3 bases, leaving 9 bases between the germline ends. Germline CDR1 is LGHNA and CDR2 is YSLEER. These same records also appear under a second study, on T cells in Graves' hyperthyroidism and ophthalmopathy.

The rearrangement links TRBV4-3 to TRBJ1-2, with D unresolved. Sequenced here: peripheral blood mononuclear cells (PBMCs), sampled at new diagnosis, from a patient treated with antithyroid drugs. The sequence was collected from a woman between 18 and 29 years old with Graves disease. The DNA for the CDR3 is TGCGCCAGCAGCCAAGTTCAGACATACTATGGCTACACCTTC. It encodes CASSQVQTYYGYTF.